This T cell receptor (beta chain) was sequenced in a study of CD8 T cells in Susac syndrome. This clonotype was seen just once. An amount of RNA that ranged from about 0.45 to 1 ug was reverse transcribed with random hexamers. Via MiXCR, TCRdb re-called the immunoSEQ multiplex PCR reads, giving one row per CDR3 protein. This table has about 190,000 distinct CDR3 sequences, 95% appearing once. CD8+ and CD4+ T cells from blood underwent TCR beta sequencing, which was carried out in a high-throughput format. Germline CDR1 and CDR2: SNHLY and FYNNEI. The CDR3 has 12 residues. Trimming removed 5 bases from V and 3 bases from J, with 5 bases in between.

Sequenced material: CD4+ T cells from PBMCs. V gene TRBV2 combines with J gene TRBJ1-5; no clear D. The source is a human donor in good health. CDR3 nucleotides: TGTGCCAGCAGTATAAACAATCAGCCCCAGCATTTT. As protein: CASSINNQPQHF.